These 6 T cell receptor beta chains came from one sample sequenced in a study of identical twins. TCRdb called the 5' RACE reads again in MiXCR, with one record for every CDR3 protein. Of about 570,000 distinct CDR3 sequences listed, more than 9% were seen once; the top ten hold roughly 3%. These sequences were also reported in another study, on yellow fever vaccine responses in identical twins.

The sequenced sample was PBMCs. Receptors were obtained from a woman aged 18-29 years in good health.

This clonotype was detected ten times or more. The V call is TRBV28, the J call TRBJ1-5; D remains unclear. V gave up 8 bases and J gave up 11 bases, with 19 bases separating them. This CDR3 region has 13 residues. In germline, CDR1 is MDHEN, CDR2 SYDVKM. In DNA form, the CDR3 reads TGTGCCAGCCGCCAAGCCCTCTTGACGACCCAGCATTTT. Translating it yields CASRQALLTTQHF. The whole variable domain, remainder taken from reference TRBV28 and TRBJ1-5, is DVKVTQSSRYLVKRTGEKVFLECVQDMDHENMFWYRQDPGLGLRLIYFSYDVKMKEKGDIPEGYSVSREKKERFSLILESASTNQTSMYLCASRQALLTTQHFGDGTRLSIL.

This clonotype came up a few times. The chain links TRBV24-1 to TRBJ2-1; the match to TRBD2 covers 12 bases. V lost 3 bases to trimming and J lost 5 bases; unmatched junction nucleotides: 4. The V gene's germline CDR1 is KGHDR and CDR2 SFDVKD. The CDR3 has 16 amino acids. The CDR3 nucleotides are TGTGCCACCAGTGATAACAGACTAGCGGGGGACAATGAGCAGTTCTTC. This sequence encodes CATSDNRLAGDNEQFF.

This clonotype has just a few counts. The CDR3 nucleotides are TGTGCCAGCAGCTCGGGACATAATCAGCCCCAGCATTTT. Translating gives CASSSGHNQPQHF. The chain has TRBV13 and TRBJ1-5, with D tentatively TRBD1 (6 bases). Trimming took off 4 bases at V and 4 bases at J, with 8 bases between the two ends. The V gene's germline CDR1 is PRHDT and CDR2 FYEKMQ (reference sequence). The CDR3 covers 13 residues.

The CDR3 coding sequence is TGTGCCAGCAGTTTCGCAGGGGAAGGGACCCAGTACTTC. Translated, it gives CASSFAGEGTQYF. V is TRBV12-3 or TRBV12-4 and J is TRBJ2-5; maybe TRBD1 (6 bases). Trimming removed 3 bases from V and 7 bases from J, with 12 bases in between. CDR3 length: 13 residues.

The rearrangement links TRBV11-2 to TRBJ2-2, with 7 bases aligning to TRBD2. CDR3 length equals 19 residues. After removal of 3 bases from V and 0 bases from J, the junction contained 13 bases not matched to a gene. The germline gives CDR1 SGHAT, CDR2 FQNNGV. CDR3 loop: CASSLRREKWSTNTGELFF. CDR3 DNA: TGTGCCAGCAGCTTGAGGCGGGAGAAATGGTCGACGAACACCGGGGAGCTGTTTTTT.

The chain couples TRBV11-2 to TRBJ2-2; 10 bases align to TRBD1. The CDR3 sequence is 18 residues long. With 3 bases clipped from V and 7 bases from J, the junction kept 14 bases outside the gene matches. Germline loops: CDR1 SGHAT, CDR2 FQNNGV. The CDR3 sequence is CASSLVSRQGAKDGELFF. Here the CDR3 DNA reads TGTGCCAGCAGCTTGGTGTCACGACAGGGGGCGAAGGACGGGGAGCTGTTTTTT. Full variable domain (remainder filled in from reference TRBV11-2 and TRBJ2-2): EAGVAQSPRYKIIEKRQSVAFWCNPISGHATLYWYQQILGQGPKLLIQFQNNGVVDDSQLPKDRFSAERLKGVDSTLKIQPAKLEDSAVYLCASSLVSRQGAKDGELFFGEGSRLTVL.